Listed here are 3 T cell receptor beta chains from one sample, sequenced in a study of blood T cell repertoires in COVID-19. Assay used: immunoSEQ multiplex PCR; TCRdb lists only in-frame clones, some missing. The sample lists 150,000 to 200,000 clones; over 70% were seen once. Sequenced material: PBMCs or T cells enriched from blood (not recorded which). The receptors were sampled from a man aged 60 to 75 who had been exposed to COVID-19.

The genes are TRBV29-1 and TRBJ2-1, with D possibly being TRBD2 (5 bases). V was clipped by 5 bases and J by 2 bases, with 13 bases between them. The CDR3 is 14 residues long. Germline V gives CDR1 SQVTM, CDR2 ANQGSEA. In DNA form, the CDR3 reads TGCAGCGTTTCCAGCGGAAGTACCTACAATGAGCAGTTCTTC. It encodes CSVSSGSTYNEQFF.

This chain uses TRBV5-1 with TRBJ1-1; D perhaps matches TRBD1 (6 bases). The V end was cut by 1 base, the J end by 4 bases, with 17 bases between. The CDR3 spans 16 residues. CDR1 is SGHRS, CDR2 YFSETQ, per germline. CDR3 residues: CASSLRAGASGTEAFF. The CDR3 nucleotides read TGCGCCAGCAGCTTGAGAGCGGGGGCGAGCGGCACTGAAGCTTTCTTT.

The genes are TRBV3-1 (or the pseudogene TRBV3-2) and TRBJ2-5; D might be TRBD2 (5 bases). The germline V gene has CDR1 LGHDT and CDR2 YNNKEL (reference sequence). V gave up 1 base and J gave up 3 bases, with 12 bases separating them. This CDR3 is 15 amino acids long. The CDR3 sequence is CASSQVFGVEETQYF. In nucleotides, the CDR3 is TGTGCCAGCAGCCAAGTTTTCGGGGTTGAAGAGACCCAGTACTTC.